Sequencing of this T cell receptor (beta chain) was carried out in a study of CD8+CD57+ T cells in acquired aplastic anemia. Study in general: DNA from sorted CD4+ and CD8+ cells averaged 3.2 ug. In CD4+ cells, healthy donors produced an average of approximately 9.9 million reads. Findings of the study overall: Patients and healthy controls showed no significant CD8+ Simpson's diversity difference. Some 31 shared CD8+ CDR3s appeared highly expressed within patients' immunodominant clones.

A word on this clonotype: Its specificity is unknown. A junction boundary mismatches the germline segment, possibly from a read error.

Per germline, CDR1 LNHNV and CDR2 YYDKDF (reference sequence). The CDR3 is made up of 15 amino acids. TCR beta VDJ combinations and CDR3 sequences were profiled from genomic DNA. A single record per CDR3 protein comes from TCRdb applying MiXCR to the reads. The sample yields some 82,000 distinct CDR3 sequences, about 45% seen once. Sequenced input: sorted CD4+, CD8+, or CD8+CD57+ T cells (not recorded which) from PBMCs. The receptor comes from a human donor in good health, serving as a control. The chain uses TRBV15 and TRBJ1-1, with TRBD1 matching over 8 bases. The CDR3 here is CATSREDRVNTEAFF. In DNA form, the CDR3 reads TGTGCCACCAGCAGAGAGGACAGGGTGAATACTGAAGCTTTCTTT.